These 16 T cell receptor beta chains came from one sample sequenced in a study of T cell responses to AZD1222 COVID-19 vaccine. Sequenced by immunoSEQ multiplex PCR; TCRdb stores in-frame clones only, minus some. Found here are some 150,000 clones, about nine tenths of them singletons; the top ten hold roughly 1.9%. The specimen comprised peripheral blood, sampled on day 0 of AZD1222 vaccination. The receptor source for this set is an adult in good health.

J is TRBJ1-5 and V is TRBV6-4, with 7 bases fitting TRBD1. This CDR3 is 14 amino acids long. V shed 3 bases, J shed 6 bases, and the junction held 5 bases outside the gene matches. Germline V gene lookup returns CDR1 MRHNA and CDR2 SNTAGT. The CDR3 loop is CASSEEGASQPQHF. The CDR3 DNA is TGTGCCAGCAGTGAGGAGGGGGCCAGTCAGCCCCAGCATTTT.

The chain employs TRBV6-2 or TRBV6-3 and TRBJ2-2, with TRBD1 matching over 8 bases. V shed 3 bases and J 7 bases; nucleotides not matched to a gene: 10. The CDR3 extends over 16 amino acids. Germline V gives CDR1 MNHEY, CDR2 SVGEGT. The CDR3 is CASSYMDREGGGELFF. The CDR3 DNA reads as TGTGCCAGCAGTTATATGGACAGGGAAGGAGGCGGGGAGCTGTTTTTT.

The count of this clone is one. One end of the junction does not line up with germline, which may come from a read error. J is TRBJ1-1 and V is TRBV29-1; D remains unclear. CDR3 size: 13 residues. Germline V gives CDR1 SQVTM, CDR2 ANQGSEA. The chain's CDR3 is CSLELIFGTEAFF. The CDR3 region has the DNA TGCAGCCTTGAATTGATCTTTGGGACTGAAGCTTTCTTT.

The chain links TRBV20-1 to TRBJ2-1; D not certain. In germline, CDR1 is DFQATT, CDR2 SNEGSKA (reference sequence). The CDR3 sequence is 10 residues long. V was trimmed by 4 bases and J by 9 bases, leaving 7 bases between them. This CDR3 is CSATEGEQFF. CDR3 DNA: TGCAGTGCTACCGAAGGTGAGCAGTTCTTC.

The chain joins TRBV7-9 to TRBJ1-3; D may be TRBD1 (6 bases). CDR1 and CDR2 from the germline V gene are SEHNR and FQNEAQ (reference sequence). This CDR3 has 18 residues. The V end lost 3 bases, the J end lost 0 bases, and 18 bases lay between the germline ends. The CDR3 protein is CASSFTPVRDTSGNTIYF. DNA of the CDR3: TGTGCCAGCAGCTTTACACCAGTGCGGGACACCTCTGGAAACACCATATATTTT. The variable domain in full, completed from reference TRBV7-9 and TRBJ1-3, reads DTGVSQNPRHKITKRGQNVTFRCDPISEHNRLYWYRQTLGQGPEFLTYFQNEAQLEKSRLLSDRFSAERPKGSFSTLEIQRTEQGDSAMYLCASSFTPVRDTSGNTIYFGEGSWLTVV.

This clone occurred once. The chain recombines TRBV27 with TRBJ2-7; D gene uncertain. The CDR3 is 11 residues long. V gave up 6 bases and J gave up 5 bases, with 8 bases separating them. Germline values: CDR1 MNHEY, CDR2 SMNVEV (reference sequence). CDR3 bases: TGTGCCAGCAGCAACCTTGACGAGCAGTACTTC. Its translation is CASSNLDEQYF.

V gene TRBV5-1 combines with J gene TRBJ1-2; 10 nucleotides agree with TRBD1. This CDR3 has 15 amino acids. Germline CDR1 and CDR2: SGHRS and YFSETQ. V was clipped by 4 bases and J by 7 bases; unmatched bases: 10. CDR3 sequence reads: CASSPLLGQGFGYTF. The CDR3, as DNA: TGCGCCAGCAGCCCGCTATTGGGACAGGGGTTTGGCTACACCTTC.

This chain's CDR3 is CASSPGQGKAFF. CDR3 in DNA: TGTGCCAGCTCACCTGGACAGGGCAAAGCTTTCTTT. V gene TRBV18 combines with J gene TRBJ1-1; TRBD1 matches 8 bases. The trim removed 3 bases at V and 9 bases at J, leaving 3 bases unmatched. Per the germline V gene, CDR1 is KGHSH and CDR2 is LQKENI. The CDR3 sequence is 12 residues long.

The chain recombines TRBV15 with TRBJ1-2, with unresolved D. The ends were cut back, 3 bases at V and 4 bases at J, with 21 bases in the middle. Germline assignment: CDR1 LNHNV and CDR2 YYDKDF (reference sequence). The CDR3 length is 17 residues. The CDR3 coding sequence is TGTGCCACCAGCAGTGATTTAATGGGAACGGGTGCCTATGGCTACACCTTC. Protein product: CATSSDLMGTGAYGYTF.

The CDR3 bases are TGTGCCAGCAGCGATGGTTCGGGGCGTTATAACACTGAAGCTTTCTTT. It translates to CASSDGSGRYNTEAFF. The rearrangement joins TRBV9 to TRBJ1-1; D is perhaps TRBD1 (5 bases). V was trimmed by 3 bases and J by 2 bases, leaving 17 bases between them. This CDR3 contains 16 residues. The germline CDR1 and CDR2 sequences are SGDLS and YYNGEE.

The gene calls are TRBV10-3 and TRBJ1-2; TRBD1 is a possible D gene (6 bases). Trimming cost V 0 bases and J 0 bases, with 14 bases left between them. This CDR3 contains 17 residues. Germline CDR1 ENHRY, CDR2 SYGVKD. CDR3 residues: CAISESQDRTTNYGYTF. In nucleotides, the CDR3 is TGTGCCATCAGTGAGTCGCAGGACAGAACGACTAACTATGGCTACACCTTC.

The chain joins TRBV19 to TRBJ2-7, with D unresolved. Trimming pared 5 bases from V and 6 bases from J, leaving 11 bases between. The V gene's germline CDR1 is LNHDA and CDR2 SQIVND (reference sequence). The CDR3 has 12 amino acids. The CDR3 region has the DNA TGTGCCAGTAGTTCCCAAGGATCCGAGCAGTACTTC. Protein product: CASSSQGSEQYF. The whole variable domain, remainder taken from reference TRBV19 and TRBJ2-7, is DGGITQSPKYLFRKEGQNVTLSCEQNLNHDAMYWYRQDPGQGLRLIYYSQIVNDFQKGDIAEGYSVSREKKESFPLTVTSAQKNPTAFYLCASSSQGSEQYFGPGTRLTVT.

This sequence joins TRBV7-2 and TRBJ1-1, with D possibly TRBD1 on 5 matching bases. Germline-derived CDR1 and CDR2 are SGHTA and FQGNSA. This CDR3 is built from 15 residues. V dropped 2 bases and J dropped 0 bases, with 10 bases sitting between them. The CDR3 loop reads CASSLYGAMNTEAFF. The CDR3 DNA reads TGTGCCAGCAGCTTATATGGGGCTATGAACACTGAAGCTTTCTTT.

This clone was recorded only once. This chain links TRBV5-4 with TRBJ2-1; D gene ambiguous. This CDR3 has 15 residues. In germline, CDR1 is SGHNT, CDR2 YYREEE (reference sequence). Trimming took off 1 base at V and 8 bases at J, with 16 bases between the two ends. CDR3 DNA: TGTGCCAGCAGCTTGAGGTCTTCTTTTTCGGATGAGCAGTTCTTC. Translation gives CASSLRSSFSDEQFF. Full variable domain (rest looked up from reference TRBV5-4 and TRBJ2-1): ETGVTQSPTHLIKTRGQQVTLRCSSQSGHNTVSWYQQALGQGPQFIFQYYREEENGRGNFPPRFSGLQFPNYSSELNVNALELDDSALYLCASSLRSSFSDEQFFGPGTRLTVL.

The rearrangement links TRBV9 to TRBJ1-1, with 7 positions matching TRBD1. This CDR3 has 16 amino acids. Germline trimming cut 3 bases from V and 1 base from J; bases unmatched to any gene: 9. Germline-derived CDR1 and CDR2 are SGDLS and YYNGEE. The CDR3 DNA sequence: TGTGCCAGCAGCGGGGCCCCGGGACAGAAGAACACTGAAGCTTTCTTT. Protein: CASSGAPGQKNTEAFF.

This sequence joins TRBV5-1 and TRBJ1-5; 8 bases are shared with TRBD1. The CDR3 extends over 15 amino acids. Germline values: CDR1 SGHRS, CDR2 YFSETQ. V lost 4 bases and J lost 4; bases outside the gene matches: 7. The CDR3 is CASSDGRQGNQPQHF. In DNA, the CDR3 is TGCGCCAGCAGCGACGGCAGACAGGGGAATCAGCCCCAGCATTTT.